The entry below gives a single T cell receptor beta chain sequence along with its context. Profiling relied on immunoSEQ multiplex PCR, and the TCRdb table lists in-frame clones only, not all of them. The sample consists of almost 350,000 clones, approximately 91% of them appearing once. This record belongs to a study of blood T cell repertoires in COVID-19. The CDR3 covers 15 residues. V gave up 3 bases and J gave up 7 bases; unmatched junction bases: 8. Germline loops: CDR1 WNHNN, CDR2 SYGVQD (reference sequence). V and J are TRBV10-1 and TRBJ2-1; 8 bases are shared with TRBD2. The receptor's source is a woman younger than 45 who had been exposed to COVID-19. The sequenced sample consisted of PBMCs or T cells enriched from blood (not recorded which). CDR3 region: CASSDNGGRYNEQFF. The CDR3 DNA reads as TGCGCCAGCAGTGATAATGGCGGGAGGTATAATGAGCAGTTCTTC.